This T cell receptor (beta chain) appears in the sequencing data of a study of blood T cell repertoires in COVID-19. Across the study: The United States, Italy and Spain provided the acute and convalescent COVID-19 samples. Sample material is recorded as cDNA or gDNA derived from T cells, B-cell-depleted T cells, or PBMCs.

The germline CDR1 and CDR2 sequences are MNHEY and SMNVEV (reference sequence). The CDR3 consists of 14 residues. Trimming stripped 3 bases from V and 5 bases from J, with 8 bases between. Patients of the Seattle cohort, enrolled during active infection, were followed longitudinally. Original processing methods: For nucleated cells, counts were estimated from reference gene primer amplification. Here immunoSEQ multiplex PCR was the method, and the copy in TCRdb shows in-frame clones only, minus some. V and J calls plus clone size are reproduced from that table; the DNA served to infer D and trimming. The sample yields hundreds of thousands of clones, approximately 88% seen once.

Sequences were obtained from peripheral blood. The genes are TRBV27 and TRBJ2-6; D might be TRBD1 (6 bases). This sequence originates from a woman aged 45-65 years with COVID-19, enrolled during active disease. The CDR3 nucleotides read TGTGCCAGCAGTTTTGGGGGCTGGGCCAACGTCCTGACTTTC. Translating it yields CASSFGGWANVLTF.